This entry is about one T cell receptor beta chain. The CDR3 covers 16 residues. Germline CDR1 and CDR2: LGHDT and YNNKEL (reference sequence). The germline V and J ends were trimmed by 1 base and 4 bases, with 14 bases remaining between them. The table came from immunoSEQ multiplex PCR; TCRdb's copy has only in-frame clones and leaves some out. Of fewer than 120,000 clones in the sample, 65% to 80% were seen once. This entry belongs to a study of blood T cell repertoires in COVID-19. Looking at the study overall: The study drew acute and convalescent COVID-19 samples from the United States, Italy and Spain.

J is TRBJ1-3 and V is TRBV3-1 (or the pseudogene TRBV3-2); D remains unclear. Sequencing was done on a sample of peripheral blood. The source is a woman aged 55 to 70 with acute or convalescent COVID-19. This CDR3 reads CASSQANRGIGNTIYF. As DNA, the CDR3 is TGTGCCAGCAGCCAAGCGAACCGAGGGATAGGAAACACCATATATTTT.